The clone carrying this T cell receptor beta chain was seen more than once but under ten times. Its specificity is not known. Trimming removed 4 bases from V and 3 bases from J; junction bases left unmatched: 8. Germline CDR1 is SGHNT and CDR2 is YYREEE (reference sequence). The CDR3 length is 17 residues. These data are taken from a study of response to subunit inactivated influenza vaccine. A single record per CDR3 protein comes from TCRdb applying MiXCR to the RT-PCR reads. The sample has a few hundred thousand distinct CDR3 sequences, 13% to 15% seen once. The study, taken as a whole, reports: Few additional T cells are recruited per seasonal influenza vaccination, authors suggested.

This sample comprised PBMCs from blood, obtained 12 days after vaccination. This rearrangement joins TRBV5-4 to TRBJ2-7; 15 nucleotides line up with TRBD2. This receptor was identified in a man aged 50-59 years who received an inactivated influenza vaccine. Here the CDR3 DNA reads TGTGCCAGCAGCCCCGGGACTAGCGGGGGGAGACGCTACGAGCAGTACTTC. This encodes CASSPGTSGGRRYEQYF. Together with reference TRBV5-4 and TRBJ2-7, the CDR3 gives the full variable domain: ETGVTQSPTHLIKTRGQQVTLRCSSQSGHNTVSWYQQALGQGPQFIFQYYREEENGRGNFPPRFSGLQFPNYSSELNVNALELDDSALYLCASSPGTSGGRRYEQYFGPGTRLTVT.